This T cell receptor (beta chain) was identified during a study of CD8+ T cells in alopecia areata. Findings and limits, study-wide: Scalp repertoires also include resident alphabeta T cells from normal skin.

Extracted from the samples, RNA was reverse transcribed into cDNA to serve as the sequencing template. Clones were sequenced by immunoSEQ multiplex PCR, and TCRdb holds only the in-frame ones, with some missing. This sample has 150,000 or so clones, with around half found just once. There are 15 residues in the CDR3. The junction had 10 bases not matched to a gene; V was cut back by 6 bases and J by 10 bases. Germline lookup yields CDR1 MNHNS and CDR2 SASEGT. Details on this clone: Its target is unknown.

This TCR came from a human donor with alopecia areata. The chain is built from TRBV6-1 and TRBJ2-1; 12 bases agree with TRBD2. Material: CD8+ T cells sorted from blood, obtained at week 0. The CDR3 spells CASSRATSGGGEQFF. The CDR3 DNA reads TGTGCCAGCAGCCGTGCGACTAGCGGGGGTGGGGAGCAGTTCTTC.